Listed below are T cell receptor beta chains from one sample, sequenced in a study of CD8 T cells in Susac syndrome. From the immunoSEQ multiplex PCR reads, TCRdb called clonotypes with MiXCR, one entry per CDR3 protein. The sample holds some 200,000 distinct CDR3 sequences, 91% seen once. Sequenced input: CD4+ T cells from PBMCs. Receptors were obtained from a human donor with Susac syndrome. The CDR3 runs from the conserved cysteine through the conserved F or W. A D gene is named only where the DNA matches it firmly. Part of the rows lack a size; the others show once, few, many or a class for expanded clones.

d_call j_call clone_size v_call cdr3_nt cdr3_aa
TRBD2 TRBJ2-3 NA TRBV3-1 TGTGCCAGCAGCCTGGGGACTAGCGGGGGTAGAGCAGATACGCAGTATTTT CASSLGTSGGRADTQYF
NA TRBJ1-2 NA TRBV20-1 TGCAGTGCTAGAGAACGGCTATATGGCTACACCTTC CSARERLYGYTF
TRBD1 TRBJ1-1 NA TRBV6-1 TGTGCCAGCAGTGGACAGGGTCAGACTGAAGCTTTCTTT CASSGQGQTEAFF
TRBD2 TRBJ2-1 NA TRBV5-1 TGCGCCAGCAACGGCTATCTAGCGGTTAGAAGTGGGGGCAATGAGCAGTTCTTC CASNGYLAVRSGGNEQFF
NA TRBJ1-1 NA TRBV6-5 TGTGCCAGCAGTAACACCCGGGACGGGAAGAACACTGAAGCTTTCTTT CASSNTRDGKNTEAFF
NA TRBJ2-1 NA TRBV11-1 TGTGCCAGCAGCTTACGTCGCCAAGATGAGCAGTTCTTC CASSLRRQDEQFF
TRBD1 TRBJ1-5 NA TRBV6-1 TGTGCCAGCAACAGGGGGCTTCAGCCCCAGCATTTT CASNRGLQPQHF
NA TRBJ1-1 once TRBV7-9 TGTGCCAGCAGCTTAGGGTTGGCTGAAGCTTTCTTT CASSLGLAEAFF
NA TRBJ1-3 NA TRBV19 TGTGCCAGTAGTGACAGCTTCTCTGGAAACACCATATATTTT CASSDSFSGNTIYF
TRBD1 TRBJ1-2 few TRBV5-1 TGCGCCAGCAGTGGGGACAGGGTGCGCGATGGCTACACCTTC CASSGDRVRDGYTF
NA TRBJ1-2 NA TRBV7-2 TGTGCCAGCAGTTATGGGACCTACTATGGCTACACCTTC CASSYGTYYGYTF
NA TRBJ2-2 NA TRBV14 TGTGCCAGCAGCAATCACCCCATTCTTAGCACCGGGGAGCTGTTTTTT CASSNHPILSTGELFF
NA TRBJ2-1 NA TRBV5-6 TGTGCCAGCAGCCGCGGAGTCCCTTCTATGAACAATGAGCAGTTCTTC CASSRGVPSMNNEQFF
NA TRBJ1-5 NA TRBV18 TGTGCCAGCTCACCTACGGCAGGGGGCAATCAGCCCCAGCATTTT CASSPTAGGNQPQHF
NA TRBJ1-1 NA TRBV29-1 TGCAGCGTTGACAGGGCGAGTACTGAAGCTTTCTTT CSVDRASTEAFF
NA TRBJ2-2 NA TRBV19 TGTGCCAGTAAGGAATATTCTAGGGCCACCGGGGAGCTGTTTTTT CASKEYSRATGELFF
TRBD2 TRBJ2-3 NA TRBV30 TGTGCCTGGGGACCTCTTAGCGGGGGGGCAGATACGCAGTATTTT CAWGPLSGGADTQYF
NA TRBJ2-3 NA TRBV27 TGTGCCAGCAGGGCCGACAGCAGTACGCAGTATTTT CASRADSSTQYF
NA TRBJ1-2 NA TRBV20-1 TGCAGTGGGTACAGGGAGGCTCGGGGCTACACCTTC CSGYREARGYTF
NA TRBJ2-6 NA TRBV4-2 TGTGCCAGCAGCCAAGATTTGGGACTCCGTTCTGGGGCCAACGTCCTGACTTTC CASSQDLGLRSGANVLTF
NA TRBJ2-2 NA TRBV3-1 TGTGCCAGCAGCCAAGAACACTCCGGGGAGCTGTTTTTT CASSQEHSGELFF
TRBD2 TRBJ2-1 NA TRBV5-4 TGTGCCAGCAGCCCCGGACTAGCGGGGGTGGATGAGCAGTTCTTC CASSPGLAGVDEQFF
NA TRBJ2-6 NA TRBV6-5 TGTGCCAGCAGTTACTCGAGGGGGAGGGGTTTATCTCCCGGGGCCAACGTCCTGACTTTC CASSYSRGRGLSPGANVLTF
TRBD2 TRBJ2-6 NA TRBV4-2 TGTGCCAGCAGCCCCCAGAGCCAGCGGGGGGTTCGGGCCAACGTCCTGACTTTC CASSPQSQRGVRANVLTF
NA TRBJ2-6 NA TRBV27 TGTGCCAGCAGTGTGGGGGCATCCCCTGGGGCCAACGTCCTGACTTTC CASSVGASPGANVLTF
NA TRBJ1-2 NA TRBV6-5 TGTGCCAGCAGTTACAGTGGGGGAAGCGATGGCTACACCTTC CASSYSGGSDGYTF
TRBD1 TRBJ1-5 NA TRBV9 TGTGCCAGCAGCGTCCAGGGGGATCAGCCCCAGCATTTT CASSVQGDQPQHF
NA TRBJ1-2 few TRBV5-4 TGTGCCAGCAGCTTAGGGGGGTTCTATGGCTACACCTTC CASSLGGFYGYTF
NA TRBJ2-7 NA TRBV14 TGTGCCAGCAGCCAAGTGGTTGCGTTGCAGTACTTC CASSQVVALQYF
NA TRBJ2-2 NA TRBV2 TGTGCCAGCAGTGTTCAGGGGACAAAGAACACCGGGGAGCTGTTTTTT CASSVQGTKNTGELFF
TRBD1 TRBJ2-5 NA TRBV6-1 TGTGCCAGCAGTGTAAACAGGGGGCCGGGAGAGACCCAGTACTTC CASSVNRGPGETQYF
TRBD2 TRBJ2-1 NA TRBV12-3/TRBV12-4 TGTGCCAGCAGACACTTTAGCGGGAGGGGCCACAATGAGCAGTTCTTC CASRHFSGRGHNEQFF
NA TRBJ1-3 NA TRBV5-6 TGTGCCAGCAGCTTGTCGGGGGCCGGGGGAAACACCATATATTTT CASSLSGAGGNTIYF
NA TRBJ2-1 NA TRBV20-1 TGCAGTGCTAGAGTAACGGGCCGGCACAATGAGCAGTTCTTC CSARVTGRHNEQFF
NA TRBJ1-6 NA TRBV30 TGTGCCTGGAGGAGTGGCTCCTATAATTCACCCCTCCACTTT CAWRSGSYNSPLHF
NA TRBJ1-2 NA TRBV7-2 TGTGCCAGCAGCTTTTCCCTTGGGAGGACGGAGACCGTCTATGGCTACACCTTC CASSFSLGRTETVYGYTF
TRBD1 TRBJ2-1 NA TRBV20-1 TGCAGTGCTTGGGCCGGCCCCAGGGGGAATGAGCAGTTCTTC CSAWAGPRGNEQFF
NA TRBJ1-2 NA TRBV12-3/TRBV12-4 TGTGCCAGCAGTCAGGCAGGGTTATATGGCTACACCTTC CASSQAGLYGYTF
NA TRBJ2-2 NA TRBV28 TGTGCCAGCACTGAGAACACCGGGGAGCTGTTTTTT CASTENTGELFF
NA TRBJ1-2 NA TRBV16 TGTGCCAGCAGCCGCGACAGACCAGGGATCTATGGCTACACCTTC CASSRDRPGIYGYTF
TRBD1 TRBJ1-1 NA TRBV5-1 TGCGCCAGCAGGGGGAGACAGGGATGGGAAGCTTTCTTT CASRGRQGWEAFF
NA TRBJ2-4 NA TRBV6-2/TRBV6-3 TGTGCCAGCAGTTACTTCGGAGGCTTTGCCAAAAACATTCAGTACTTC CASSYFGGFAKNIQYF
NA TRBJ2-2 NA TRBV6-5 TGTGCCAGCAGTTACTCCGGGACTCAGAACACCGGGGAGCTGTTTTTT CASSYSGTQNTGELFF
NA TRBJ2-7 NA TRBV6-1 TGTGCCAGCAGGGGGAATGACGGATATCAGTACTTC CASRGNDGYQYF
TRBD2 TRBJ2-7 NA TRBV7-8 TGTGCCAGCAGACAATTGACTAGCGGGGGATCTTTTTCCTACGAGCAGTACTTC CASRQLTSGGSFSYEQYF
NA TRBJ2-4 NA TRBV7-9 TGTGCCAGCAGCTTACCGGGCATTCAGTACTTC CASSLPGIQYF
TRBD2 TRBJ2-1 once TRBV6-5 TGTGCCAGCAACCGGGGACTAGCAACTGAGCAGTTCTTC CASNRGLATEQFF
TRBD2 TRBJ2-3 NA TRBV20-1 TGCAGTGCTCCGCTAGCGGGACCAGATACGCAGTATTTT CSAPLAGPDTQYF
NA TRBJ1-2 NA TRBV6-1 TGTGCCAGCAGTGACCCGGGCCTAACCCCAACTACTAACTATGGCTACACCTTC CASSDPGLTPTTNYGYTF
TRBD2 TRBJ2-1 NA TRBV20-1 TGCAGTGCTAGAGGCCCGGTAGCGGGCTACAATGAGCAGTTCTTC CSARGPVAGYNEQFF
NA TRBJ2-5 NA TRBV5-1 TGCGCCAGCAGCTTGGTTCCCGGGACCCAAGAGACCCAGTACTTC CASSLVPGTQETQYF
TRBD1 TRBJ1-1 NA TRBV7-9 TGTGCCAGCAGCTTAGCGCTGGGACAGGGAACGAACACTGAAGCTTTCTTT CASSLALGQGTNTEAFF
TRBD2 TRBJ2-7 NA TRBV7-9 TGTGCCAGCTTATTTCGGACTAGCGGCTCCTACGAGCAGTACTTC CASLFRTSGSYEQYF